The 16 T cell receptor beta chains below were found in one sample sequenced in a study of control samples from healthy donors and cancer patients. The data were produced by immunoSEQ multiplex PCR, yet TCRdb's version contains in-frame clones alone and is incomplete. The table shows 190,000 or so clones, with 90% to 95% occurring only once. The specimen was blood. Receptors originate from a man between 18 and 29 years old in good health.

The chain couples TRBV2 to TRBJ1-6, with 7 bases lining up with TRBD1. Looked up from germline, CDR1 is SNHLY and CDR2 is FYNNEI. V lost 4 bases and J lost 10; bases outside the gene matches: 10. The CDR3 runs 15 residues. The CDR3 coding sequence is TGTGCCAGCAGTGGGAGGGGGACAGAAGAGTCACCCCTCCACTTT. It translates to CASSGRGTEESPLHF.

The rearrangement links TRBV9 to TRBJ2-2, with TRBD1 matching 10 bases. The CDR3 sequence is 16 residues long. Germline CDR1 and CDR2: SGDLS and YYNGEE. J gave up 5 bases and V 3 bases, and 7 bases lay outside the gene matches. The CDR3 loop is CASSASRQGATGELFF. The CDR3 region has the DNA TGTGCCAGCAGCGCCTCCCGACAGGGGGCGACCGGGGAGCTGTTTTTT.

V usage is TRBV5-1 and J usage is TRBJ1-5; TRBD1 is a possible D gene (5 bases). The CDR3 covers 15 residues. Germline V CDR1 and CDR2: SGHRS, YFSETQ. V shed 0 bases and J shed 5 bases, with 12 bases lying between them. The CDR3 reads CASSLAGEEDQPQHF. In DNA form, the CDR3 reads TGCGCCAGCAGCTTGGCGGGGGAAGAGGATCAGCCCCAGCATTTT.

The genes are TRBV19 and TRBJ2-7; 9 bases align to TRBD1. V shed 8 bases and J 5 bases; nucleotides not matched to a gene: 7. In germline, CDR1 is LNHDA, CDR2 SQIVND (reference sequence). This CDR3 spans 13 amino acids. The CDR3 DNA reads TGTGCCAGTTCCGGACAGGGGTTAGACGAGCAGTACTTC. Translated, it gives CASSGQGLDEQYF.

This clone has only one observation. The chain has TRBV18 and TRBJ1-1; D is undetermined. The ends were cut back, 5 bases at V and 4 bases at J, with 11 bases in the middle. This CDR3 region has 13 residues. Germline CDR1 KGHSH, CDR2 LQKENI. In DNA form, the CDR3 reads TGTGCCAGCTCAGAAACTGGAATCACTGAAGCTTTCTTT. Its protein product is CASSETGITEAFF.

This sequence joins TRBV6-5 and TRBJ2-3; D might be TRBD1 or TRBD2, each matching 5 bases. The CDR3 sequence is 16 residues long. V gave up 4 bases and J gave up 7 bases, with 21 bases separating them. From germline, CDR1 is MNHEY and CDR2 SVGAGI. For the CDR3, the DNA is TGTGCCAGCAGTTGGTCCGGGACCGGAGGAGTGAATACGCAGTATTTT. Translation: CASSWSGTGGVNTQYF.

The gene calls are TRBV4-1 and TRBJ1-5, with 7 bases lining up with TRBD1. The germline V gene encodes CDR1 MGHRA and CDR2 YSYEKL. The CDR3 is made up of 15 amino acids. Losses at the gene ends were 1 base for V and 3 bases for J; bases not matched to a gene: 3. DNA for the CDR3: TGCGCCAGCAGCCAAGGGGACAGAATCAATCAGCCCCAGCATTTT. This translates into CASSQGDRINQPQHF.

This clone has a single count. The rearrangement uses TRBV9 and TRBJ2-1, with 10 bases that match TRBD1. Germline V gene lookup returns CDR1 SGDLS and CDR2 YYNGEE. The CDR3 is 15 residues long. Losses at the gene ends were 6 bases for V and 3 bases for J; bases not matched to a gene: 6. The CDR3 spells CASTPGQGNYNEQFF. The CDR3 DNA is TGTGCCAGCACCCCGGGACAGGGGAACTACAATGAGCAGTTCTTC.

The chain recombines TRBV13 with TRBJ2-7; the D is unclear. CDR3 size: 13 residues. V lost 2 bases, J lost 4 bases, and 9 bases lay in between. Germline CDR1 reads PRHDT; CDR2 reads FYEKMQ (reference sequence). CDR3 residues: CASSLRIGYEQYF. The CDR3 nucleotides are TGTGCCAGCAGCTTACGAATTGGATACGAGCAGTACTTC.

Points on this clone: Additional DNA sequences in this sample encode the identical CDR3. The chain recombines TRBV12-3 or TRBV12-4 with TRBJ2-3, with no clear D. The CDR3 totals 11 residues. V was pared by 2 bases and J by 6 bases, with 3 bases between. The DNA of the CDR3 is TGTGCCAGCAGTTTAAGGGATACGCAGTATTTT. It yields the protein CASSLRDTQYF.

The V and J genes are TRBV24-1 and TRBJ1-2; D gene ambiguous. Trimming removed 3 bases at V and 1 base at J, with 8 bases between. CDR3 length: 14 amino acids. In germline, CDR1 is KGHDR, CDR2 SFDVKD. CDR3 DNA sequence: TGTGCCACCAGTGATCCGGGGAGTAACTATGGCTACACCTTC. It encodes CATSDPGSNYGYTF.

V and J are TRBV30 and TRBJ1-5; D perhaps matches TRBD1 (6 bases). The germline V and J ends were trimmed by 0 bases and 0 bases, with 9 bases remaining between them. Germline lookup yields CDR1 GTSNPN and CDR2 SVGIG (reference sequence). The CDR3 is 15 amino acids. In DNA, the CDR3 is TGTGCCTGGAGTGTGGGGGCTAGTAGCAATCAGCCCCAGCATTTT. Its translation is CAWSVGASSNQPQHF.

The rearrangement joins TRBV3-1 (or the pseudogene TRBV3-2) to TRBJ2-1, with D perhaps matching TRBD2 (6 bases). The CDR3 is 14 amino acids. Germline values: CDR1 LGHDT, CDR2 YNNKEL (reference sequence). Trimming left V 7 bases short and J 9 bases short, with 19 bases between. CDR3 sequence reads: CASTHGRRGSEQFF. CDR3 DNA sequence: TGTGCCAGCACCCACGGTCGCCGGGGGAGTGAGCAGTTCTTC.

The rearrangement uses TRBV5-4 and TRBJ2-5; 16 bases align to TRBD2. The CDR3 consists of 16 residues. Germline V gene data show CDR1 as SGHNT and CDR2 as YYREEE (reference sequence). V gave up 3 bases and J gave up 7 bases; unmatched junction bases: 6. CDR3 in DNA: TGTGCCAGCAGCTCAGCCGGGACTAGCGGGGGGGGGACCCAGTACTTC. Translated: CASSSAGTSGGGTQYF.

The chain has TRBV6-2 or TRBV6-3 and TRBJ2-1; the D gene could be TRBD1 or TRBD2 (6 bases each). Germline V gene data show CDR1 as MNHEY and CDR2 as SVGEGT. V was cut by 0 bases and J by 6 bases, with 12 bases left in between. The CDR3 spans 15 residues. The CDR3 reads CASSYSSRGLNEQFF. Here the CDR3 DNA reads TGTGCCAGCAGTTACTCTAGTCGGGGGCTCAATGAGCAGTTCTTC.

The V call is TRBV6-5, the J call TRBJ1-6; TRBD1 agrees at 7 bases. Germline loops: CDR1 MNHEY, CDR2 SVGAGI. The junction had 13 bases not matched to a gene; V was cut back by 7 bases and J by 10 bases. The CDR3 extends over 15 amino acids. In DNA, the CDR3 is TGTGCCAGCATCGCGAGGGGGCTCCCGGTATCACCCCTCCACTTT. This sequence encodes CASIARGLPVSPLHF.